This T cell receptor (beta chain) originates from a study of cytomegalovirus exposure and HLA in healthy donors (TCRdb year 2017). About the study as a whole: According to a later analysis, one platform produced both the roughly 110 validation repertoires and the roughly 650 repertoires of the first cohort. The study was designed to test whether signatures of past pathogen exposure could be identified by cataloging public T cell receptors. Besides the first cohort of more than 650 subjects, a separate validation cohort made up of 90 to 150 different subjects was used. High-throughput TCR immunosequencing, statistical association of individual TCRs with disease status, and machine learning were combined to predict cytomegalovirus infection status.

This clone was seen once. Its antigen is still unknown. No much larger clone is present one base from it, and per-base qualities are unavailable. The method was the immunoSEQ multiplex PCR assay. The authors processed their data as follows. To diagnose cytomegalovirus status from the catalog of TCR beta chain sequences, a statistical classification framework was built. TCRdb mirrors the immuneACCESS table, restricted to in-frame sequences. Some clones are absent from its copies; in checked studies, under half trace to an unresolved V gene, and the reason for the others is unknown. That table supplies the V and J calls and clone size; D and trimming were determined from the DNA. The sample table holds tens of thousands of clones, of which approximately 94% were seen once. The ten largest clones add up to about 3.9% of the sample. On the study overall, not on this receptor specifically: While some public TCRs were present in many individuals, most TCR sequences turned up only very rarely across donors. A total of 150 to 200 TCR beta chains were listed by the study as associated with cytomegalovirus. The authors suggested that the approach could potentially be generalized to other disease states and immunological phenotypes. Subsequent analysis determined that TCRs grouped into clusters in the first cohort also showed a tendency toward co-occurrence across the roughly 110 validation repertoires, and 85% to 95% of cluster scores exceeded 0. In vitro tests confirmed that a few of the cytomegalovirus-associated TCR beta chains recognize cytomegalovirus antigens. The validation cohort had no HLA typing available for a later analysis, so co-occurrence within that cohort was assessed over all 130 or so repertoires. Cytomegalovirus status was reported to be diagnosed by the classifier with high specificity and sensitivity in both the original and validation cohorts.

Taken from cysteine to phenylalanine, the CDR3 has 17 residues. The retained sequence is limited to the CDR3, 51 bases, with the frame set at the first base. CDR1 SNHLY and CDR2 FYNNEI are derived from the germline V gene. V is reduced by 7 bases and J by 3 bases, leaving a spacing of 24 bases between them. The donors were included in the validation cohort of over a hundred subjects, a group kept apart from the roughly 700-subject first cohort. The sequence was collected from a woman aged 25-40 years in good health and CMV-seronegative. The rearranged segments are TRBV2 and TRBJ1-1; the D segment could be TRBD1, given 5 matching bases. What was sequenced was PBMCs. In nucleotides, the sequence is TGTGCCAGCACGTTCAGGGTAGTATTATCGGTCGACACTGAAGCTTTCTTT. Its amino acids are CASTFRVVLSVDTEAFF.